The 3 T cell receptor beta chains below were found in one sample sequenced in a study of blood T cell repertoires in COVID-19. Repertoires were generated with immunoSEQ multiplex PCR, while TCRdb's copy carries only in-frame clones and drops some. The table records about 300,000 clones, more than 85% of them present only once. Sequencing input: peripheral blood. These receptors originate from a man in his forties or fifties with acute or convalescent COVID-19.

The count of this clone is one. V is TRBV20-1 and J is TRBJ1-4; 10 nucleotides align to TRBD1. Germline-derived CDR1 and CDR2 are DFQATT and SNEGSKA (reference sequence). The CDR3 spans 14 residues. V lost 3 bases to trimming and J lost 8 bases; unmatched junction nucleotides: 6. The DNA of the CDR3 is TGCAGTGCTAGTACGGGGACAGGGGAAGAAAAACTGTTTTTT. This translates into CSASTGTGEEKLFF.

The chain combines TRBV6-5 with TRBJ1-5, with D perhaps TRBD1 (6 bases). This CDR3 has 13 residues. V gave up 2 bases and J gave up 7 bases, with 9 bases separating them. Looked up from germline, CDR1 is MNHEY and CDR2 is SVGAGI. The CDR3 loop reads CASSYGGGQPQHF. CDR3 DNA: TGTGCCAGCAGTTACGGGGGCGGGCAGCCCCAGCATTTT.

J is TRBJ2-1 and V is TRBV2, with TRBD2 identical over 7 bases. The CDR3 has 17 amino acids. Germline V gene sequence: CDR1 SNHLY, CDR2 FYNNEI. V shed 7 bases, J shed 4 bases, and the junction held 16 bases outside the gene matches. The CDR3 DNA reads as TGTGCCAGCACGAATTTGGGGGAACTAGCGCCGTACAATGAGCAGTTCTTC. This sequence encodes CASTNLGELAPYNEQFF.